The 32 T cell receptor beta chains in this list originate from one sample, sequenced in a study of cytomegalovirus exposure and HLA in healthy donors. 60 Vbeta and 13 Jbeta primers were used in PCR. Data came from immunoSEQ multiplex PCR; TCRdb stores just in-frame clones and leaves some out. The table records more than 95,000 clones, around two thirds of them present only once. Source material: PBMCs. These receptors were obtained from a man aged 55 to 69 in good health and CMV-seropositive.

This clone was counted a few times. The chain recombines TRBV5-1 with TRBJ1-4; 7 nucleotides line up with TRBD1. Germline V gene data show CDR1 as SGHRS and CDR2 as YFSETQ. There are 13 residues in the CDR3. V lost 7 bases to trimming and J lost 3 bases; unmatched junction nucleotides: 3. For the CDR3, the DNA is TGCGCCAGCTCCCAGGGGGCTAATGAAAAACTGTTTTTT. Protein: CASSQGANEKLFF.

This clone has just a few counts. V usage is TRBV5-1 and J usage is TRBJ1-1; TRBD1 aligns across 8 bases. Trimming cost V 2 bases and J 9 bases; bases outside gene matches: 9. Germline CDR1 and CDR2: SGHRS and YFSETQ. This CDR3 contains 14 residues. The CDR3 here is CASSFGGQGTQAFF. The CDR3 DNA is TGCGCCAGCAGCTTTGGCGGACAGGGAACCCAAGCTTTCTTT.

The chain recombines TRBV7-9 with TRBJ2-3; possibly TRBD1 for D (6 bases). CDR3 length: 14 amino acids. Trimming removed 3 bases at V and 2 bases at J, with 9 bases between. The V gene's germline CDR1 is SEHNR and CDR2 FQNEAQ (reference sequence). In DNA form, the CDR3 reads TGTGCCAGCAGCTTTGGGGGCCTCACAGATACGCAGTATTTT. As protein: CASSFGGLTDTQYF.

This clone has only one observation. The DNA of the CDR3 is TGTGCCAGCAGCTCTGGCCGGGGCGAGCAGTACTTC. Amino acids: CASSSGRGEQYF. V and J are TRBV7-9 and TRBJ2-7; D may be TRBD2 (5 bases). V was cut by 4 bases and J by 6 bases, with 10 bases left in between. The CDR3 is 12 residues long. CDR1 and CDR2 from the germline V gene are SEHNR and FQNEAQ (reference sequence).

This clone was counted a few times. The same CDR3 also results from other DNA sequences found in this sample. The chain carries TRBV5-1 and TRBJ1-1; TRBD1 might be the D (5 bases). The CDR3 totals 13 residues. Trimming took off 0 bases at V and 2 bases at J, with 5 bases between the two ends. The germline V gene has CDR1 SGHRS and CDR2 YFSETQ. CDR3 nucleotide sequence: TGCGCCAGCAGCTTGGGGGGCAACACTGAAGCTTTCTTT. Translated, it gives CASSLGGNTEAFF.

This clone was recorded only once. V is TRBV28 and J is TRBJ1-2; 7 bases match TRBD1. Germline V CDR1 and CDR2: MDHEN, SYDVKM. With 5 bases clipped from V and 3 bases from J, the junction kept 15 bases outside the gene matches. The CDR3 runs to 17 residues. CDR3 in DNA: TGTGCCAGCAGTCCCTTATTTCTTCGACAGGGTGACTATGGCTACACCTTC. This encodes CASSPLFLRQGDYGYTF.

The sample holds one count of this clone. The chain couples TRBV19 to TRBJ2-3, with 11 bases that match TRBD1. Germline V gene lookup returns CDR1 LNHDA and CDR2 SQIVND (reference sequence). The V and J ends lost 3 bases and 7 bases, in that order; junction bases with no gene match: 9. The CDR3 contains 16 residues. This chain's CDR3 is CASSIRTGGDVYTQYF. The CDR3 DNA reads as TGTGCCAGTAGTATTCGGACAGGGGGCGATGTATATACGCAGTATTTT.

The rearrangement uses TRBV2 and TRBJ1-5; tentatively, D is TRBD1 (5 bases). Trimming pared 6 bases from V and 4 bases from J, leaving 16 bases between. Germline V gene data show CDR1 as SNHLY and CDR2 as FYNNEI. The CDR3 length is 15 residues. The DNA for the CDR3 is TGTGCCAGCAGCGCAATGGGGGGGACGAATCAGCCCCAGCATTTT. This sequence encodes CASSAMGGTNQPQHF.

This clone was counted between two and nine times. The CDR3 sequence: CASSFDPGSYEQYF. CDR3 bases: TGTGCCAGCAGCTTTGATCCCGGCTCCTACGAGCAGTACTTC. The rearrangement links TRBV5-4 to TRBJ2-7; D gene uncertain. The CDR3 extends over 14 amino acids. The ends were cut back, 2 bases at V and 0 bases at J, with 9 bases in the middle. From germline, CDR1 is SGHNT and CDR2 YYREEE (reference sequence). Full variable domain (outside the CDR3, taken from reference TRBV5-4 and TRBJ2-7): ETGVTQSPTHLIKTRGQQVTLRCSSQSGHNTVSWYQQALGQGPQFIFQYYREEENGRGNFPPRFSGLQFPNYSSELNVNALELDDSALYLCASSFDPGSYEQYFGPGTRLTVT.

The chain couples TRBV25-1 to TRBJ1-2; 9 bases map to TRBD1. Trimming at V came to 6 bases and at J to 5 bases, leaving 13 bases not matched to a gene. The CDR3 runs to 16 residues. Germline V gives CDR1 MGHDK, CDR2 SYGVNS. Written as DNA, the CDR3 is TGTGCCAGCAGCCTCATCCCGGGACAGGGCGGGTATGGCTACACCTTC. Its protein product is CASSLIPGQGGYGYTF.

The V and J genes are TRBV7-3 and TRBJ2-6; D not resolved. Trimming removed 4 bases at V and 4 bases at J, with 5 bases between. Germline V gene data show CDR1 as SGHTA and CDR2 as FQGTGA. The CDR3 has 13 amino acids. CDR3 sequence (DNA): TGTGCCAGCAGCTCTCCCGGGGCCAACGTCCTGACTTTC. Encoded protein: CASSSPGANVLTF.

The rearrangement links TRBV7-8 to TRBJ2-1; D ambiguous. Germline V CDR1 and CDR2: SGHVS, FQNEAQ. This CDR3 contains 12 residues. V was pared by 3 bases and J by 9 bases, with 9 bases between. The CDR3 coding sequence is TGTGCCAGCAGCTTTTGGGCATTTGAGCAGTTCTTC. Encoded protein: CASSFWAFEQFF.

V is TRBV6-5 and J is TRBJ1-1, with D hard to call. CDR3 length equals 11 residues. CDR1 is MNHEY and CDR2 is SVGAGI in the germline V gene. Trimming shortened V by 4 bases and J by 11 bases, and 11 bases separated the two germline ends. CDR3 protein: CASSSLETAFF. In DNA, the CDR3 is TGTGCCAGCAGTTCTTTAGAAACCGCTTTCTTT.

The chain employs TRBV2 and TRBJ1-1, with TRBD1 identical over 9 bases. CDR1 and CDR2 (germline): SNHLY, FYNNEI. J gave up 5 bases and V 7 bases, and 11 bases lay outside the gene matches. This CDR3 has 15 amino acids. CDR3 protein: CASMMNRGHRTEAFF. The CDR3 DNA follows: TGTGCCAGCATGATGAACAGGGGGCACCGGACTGAAGCTTTCTTT.

This clone was seen a handful of times. The V and J genes are TRBV7-2 and TRBJ2-5; perhaps TRBD1 as D (6 bases). CDR3 length equals 15 residues. Trimming removed 7 bases from V and 2 bases from J, with 17 bases in between. The germline V gene has CDR1 SGHTA and CDR2 FQGNSA. Written as DNA, the CDR3 is TGTGCCAGCAACCTACTAGGGGGTCGACAAGAGACCCAGTACTTC. It yields the protein CASNLLGGRQETQYF. Full variable domain (missing parts from reference TRBV7-2 and TRBJ2-5): GAGVSQSPSNKVTEKGKDVELRCDPISGHTALYWYRQSLGQGLEFLIYFQGNSAPDKSGLPSDRFSAERTGGSVSTLTIQRTQQEDSAVYLCASNLLGGRQETQYFGPGTRLLVL.

This clone showed up just a few times. The chain employs TRBV19 and TRBJ2-2; D uncertain. CDR1 and CDR2 from the germline V gene are LNHDA and SQIVND (reference sequence). Trimming removed 5 bases from V and 8 bases from J, with 12 bases in between. The length of the CDR3 is 13 residues. CDR3 coding DNA: TGTGCCAGTAGTGTCGTGAGTCCGGGGGAGCTGTTTTTT. The encoded protein is CASSVVSPGELFF. Full variable domain (outside the CDR3, taken from reference TRBV19 and TRBJ2-2): DGGITQSPKYLFRKEGQNVTLSCEQNLNHDAMYWYRQDPGQGLRLIYYSQIVNDFQKGDIAEGYSVSREKKESFPLTVTSAQKNPTAFYLCASSVVSPGELFFGEGSRLTVL.

The chain recombines TRBV2 with TRBJ2-5, with 9 bases matching TRBD1. The CDR3 covers 15 residues. Trimming took 7 bases from V and 2 from J; bases not matched to a gene: 8. From germline, CDR1 is SNHLY and CDR2 FYNNEI. In DNA, the CDR3 is TGTGCCAGCACTGGGACAGGGAGGGCACAAGAGACCCAGTACTTC. This gives the protein CASTGTGRAQETQYF.

V and J are TRBV5-1 and TRBJ2-1, with TRBD2 matching over 12 bases. Germline trimming cut 2 bases from V and 7 bases from J; bases unmatched to any gene: 7. Germline V gene data show CDR1 as SGHRS and CDR2 as YFSETQ. The CDR3 is 16 residues long. CDR3 nucleotide sequence: TGCGCCAGCAGCTTTGAACTAGCGGGGGGAGGGAATGAGCAGTTCTTC. Protein product: CASSFELAGGGNEQFF.

The chain carries TRBV5-6 and TRBJ2-4; 8 bases map to TRBD1. The CDR3 totals 16 residues. From germline, CDR1 is SGHDT and CDR2 YYEEEE. Unmatched junction bases numbered 7, after V lost 5 bases and J lost 0 bases. The DNA of the CDR3 is TGTGCCAGCAGGGCTACAGGGGGTCTAGCCAAAAACATTCAGTACTTC. The encoded protein is CASRATGGLAKNIQYF.

V and J are TRBV14 and TRBJ2-7; D unresolved. Germline values: CDR1 SGHDN, CDR2 FVKESK. Trimming left V 4 bases short and J 0 bases short, with 7 bases between. The CDR3 is made up of 13 amino acids. The CDR3 coding sequence is TGTGCCAGCAGCCGTGGTAGCTCCTACGAGCAGTACTTC. Amino acid sequence: CASSRGSSYEQYF.

The chain combines TRBV5-1 with TRBJ1-1; D possibly corresponds to TRBD1 (6 bases). This CDR3 has 15 amino acids. V lost 0 bases, J lost 2 bases, and 11 bases lay in between. Germline CDR1 and CDR2: SGHRS and YFSETQ. The CDR3 nucleotides are TGCGCCAGCAGCTTGGGGACAGACTCAAACACTGAAGCTTTCTTT. As protein: CASSLGTDSNTEAFF.

The CDR3 sequence: CASSLQTREVPYEQYF. CDR3 nucleotide sequence: TGTGCCAGCAGTTTACAAACCAGGGAAGTCCCCTACGAGCAGTACTTC. V is TRBV27 and J is TRBJ2-7; perhaps TRBD1 as D (5 bases). Between the trimmed V and J ends, which lost 2 bases and 2 bases, there was a span of 16 bases. The length of the CDR3 is 16 residues. Looked up from germline, CDR1 is MNHEY and CDR2 is SMNVEV (reference sequence).

This chain joins TRBV28 and TRBJ1-1; D might be TRBD1 (6 bases). Germline V lookup: CDR1 MDHEN, CDR2 SYDVKM. There are 12 residues in the CDR3. The V and J ends lost 6 bases and 8 bases respectively, with 13 bases between them. The CDR3 nucleotides read TGTGCCAGCAGACCTCGACAGGACGAAGCTTTCTTT. Translation: CASRPRQDEAFF.

This chain links TRBV10-3 with TRBJ1-6, with a tentative D call TRBD1 (6 bases). Germline V lookup: CDR1 ENHRY, CDR2 SYGVKD. V shed 7 bases and J shed 7 bases, with 11 bases lying between them. This CDR3 region has 13 residues. The chain's CDR3 is CAITPTGNSPLHF. The CDR3 DNA reads as TGTGCCATCACCCCCACAGGGAATTCACCCCTCCACTTT.

V is TRBV7-6 and J is TRBJ2-2, with 8 bases that match TRBD2. The CDR3 covers 16 residues. Germline CDR1 SGHVS, CDR2 FNYEAQ. The V segment lost 1 base and the J segment 3 bases; nucleotides outside the gene matches: 4. CDR3: CASSLGGGLDTGELFF. CDR3 DNA sequence: TGTGCCAGCAGCTTAGGCGGGGGGCTGGACACCGGGGAGCTGTTTTTT. Combining the CDR3 with reference TRBV7-6 and TRBJ2-2 gives the whole variable domain GAGVSQSPRYKVTKRGQDVALRCDPISGHVSLYWYRQALGQGPEFLTYFNYEAQQDKSGLPNDRFSAERPEGSISTLTIQRTEQRDSAMYRCASSLGGGLDTGELFFGEGSRLTVL.

This chain uses TRBV20-1 with TRBJ1-2, with D hard to call. The CDR3 totals 10 residues. Trimming cost V 6 bases and J 5 bases, with 7 bases left between them. CDR1 and CDR2 from the germline V gene are DFQATT and SNEGSKA (reference sequence). The CDR3 nucleotides are TGCAGTGCGGTACTTTATGGCTACACCTTC. This translates into CSAVLYGYTF.

The genes are TRBV30 and TRBJ1-5; 8 bases align to TRBD1. After removal of 4 bases from V and 14 bases from J, the junction contained 16 bases not matched to a gene. Germline lookup yields CDR1 GTSNPN and CDR2 SVGIG (reference sequence). The CDR3 extends over 14 amino acids. CDR3 sequence reads: CAWTKQGVTLPEHF. CDR3 in DNA: TGTGCCTGGACGAAACAGGGGGTCACGCTCCCGGAGCATTTT.

V is TRBV27 and J is TRBJ1-3; maybe TRBD1 (6 bases). CDR1 is MNHEY and CDR2 is SMNVEV in the germline V gene (reference sequence). The germline V and J ends were trimmed by 5 bases and 4 bases, with 12 bases remaining between them. The CDR3 is 14 amino acids. The DNA for the CDR3 is TGTGCCAGCAGTCAACAGGGTTTAGGAAACACCATATATTTT. Amino acids: CASSQQGLGNTIYF.

This chain links TRBV6-1 with TRBJ2-7, with a possible D match to TRBD1 (6 bases). CDR3 length equals 13 residues. V was shortened by 7 bases and J by 1 base, with 11 bases between the two germline ends. CDR1 MNHNS and CDR2 SASEGT come from the germline V gene. As DNA, the CDR3 is TGTGCCAGCACACTCAGGGGATCCTACGAGCAGTACTTC. It specifies CASTLRGSYEQYF.

J is TRBJ1-6 and V is TRBV19; TRBD1 aligns across 7 bases. The CDR3 runs 16 residues. V dropped 1 base and J dropped 4; count of bases not matched to a gene: 4. Looked up from germline, CDR1 is LNHDA and CDR2 is SQIVND (reference sequence). The CDR3 nucleotides are TGTGCCAGTAGTATAGGAGGGACAGCATATAATTCACCCCTCCACTTT. Protein sequence: CASSIGGTAYNSPLHF.

The V call is TRBV19, the J call TRBJ1-5; 7 bases are shared with TRBD1. Trimming at V came to 5 bases and at J to 4 bases, leaving 2 bases not matched to a gene. The CDR3 has 13 amino acids. Germline loops: CDR1 LNHDA, CDR2 SQIVND (reference sequence). The CDR3 spells CASSRQGNQPQHF. CDR3 in DNA: TGTGCCAGTAGTCGACAGGGAAATCAGCCCCAGCATTTT.

This sequence joins TRBV19 and TRBJ1-5; TRBD1 agrees at 7 bases. The J segment lost 3 bases and the V segment lost 1 base, leaving 3 bases of the junction unmatched. There are 15 residues in the CDR3. CDR1 and CDR2 (germline): LNHDA, SQIVND (reference sequence). Here the CDR3 reads CASSIARGINQPQHF. The CDR3 DNA reads as TGTGCCAGTAGTATAGCCAGGGGGATCAATCAGCCCCAGCATTTT.